This T cell receptor (beta chain) was retrieved from a study of blood T cell repertoires in COVID-19. Background on the study: Samples came from the United States, Italy and Spain, spanning acute and convalescent COVID-19. Sources were T cells, B-cell-depleted T cells, or PBMCs; the material itself was cDNA or gDNA.

Per the authors' pipeline: By means of reference gene primer amplification, nucleated cell counts were estimated. Profiling relied on immunoSEQ multiplex PCR, and the TCRdb table lists in-frame clones only, not all of them. For V, J and clone size, that table is used; D and trimming come from the DNA. The sample lists 50,000 or so clones; about nine tenths were seen once. Germline-derived CDR1 and CDR2 are SNHLY and FYNNEI. The CDR3 spans 15 residues. V was shortened by 6 bases and J by 1 base, with 15 bases between the two germline ends. This clone was counted once. The sample taken for sequencing was peripheral blood. This chain uses TRBV2 with TRBJ1-1; D is possibly TRBD1 (5 bases). This TCR derives from a man between 65 and 80 years old with acute or convalescent COVID-19. DNA of the CDR3: TGTGCCAGCAGACCGCGCAGGGTCGAGAACACTGAAGCTTTCTTT. Protein sequence: CASRPRRVENTEAFF. Complete variable domain (other parts from reference TRBV2 and TRBJ1-1): EPEVTQTPSHQVTQMGQEVILRCVPISNHLYFYWYRQILGQKVEFLVSFYNNEISEKSEIFDDQFSVERPDGSNFTLKIRSTKLEDSAMYFCASRPRRVENTEAFFGQGTRLTVV.